Detailed here is one TCR beta chain. Its antigen remains unknown. Given a much more abundant clone one base away, this may be a read error. This record comes from a study of blood T cells in healthy people across ages. Broader study findings: There was a strong correlation between TCR beta diversity and naive T cell percentage.

Next came a second PCR, run for about 7 to 12 cycles, which used a sample-barcoded 5' primer along with a J-beta primer mix. Tagging of each cDNA molecule was performed by a template-switch adaptor with 12 random nucleotides. TCRdb processed the 5' RACE reads anew with MiXCR; each CDR3 protein has one entry. Seen here are some 1.7 million distinct CDR3 sequences, roughly 28% observed once, and the top ten hold 7.7%. The CDR3 is made up of 12 amino acids. V dropped 3 bases and J dropped 8 bases, with 14 bases sitting between them. Germline loops: CDR1 DFQATT, CDR2 SNEGSKA (reference sequence). The sequencing sample was made of blood. This clonotype was sampled from a woman aged 25 to 39 in good health. The rearrangement joins TRBV20-1 to TRBJ2-7; D is undetermined. CDR3 bases: TGCAGTGCTAGGAGTCGGGTGTACAAGCAGTACTTC. As protein: CSARSRVYKQYF.